This TCR beta chain was profiled in a study of T cells after yellow fever vaccination. In TCRdb, the 5' RACE reads were re-called with MiXCR into one record per CDR3 protein. The sample contains 230,000 or so distinct CDR3 sequences, about 3.7% of which appear only once. This clonotype showed up many times. V was pared by 4 bases and J by 1 base, with 0 bases of the junction left unmatched. This CDR3 has 14 residues. From germline, CDR1 is MNHEY and CDR2 SVGAGI. The clonotype originates from a man aged 18 to 30 who received the YFV17D yellow fever vaccine. This sequence joins TRBV6-5 and TRBJ1-1, with 10 bases fitting TRBD1. The sequencing here drew on PBMCs, taken 15 days after the yellow fever booster vaccination. The chain's CDR3 is CASSWDRGNTEAFF. CDR3 sequence (DNA): TGTGCCAGCAGTTGGGACAGGGGGAACACTGAAGCTTTCTTT.